Following are 2 T cell receptor beta chains from one sample sequenced in a study of OX40 agonist ivuxolimab in advanced cancers. TCRdb keeps only in-frame clones here, not all; method: immunoSEQ multiplex PCR. The sample lists tens of thousands of clones, 80% to 90% occurring once. The source was CD4+ or CD8+ T cells sorted from blood, collected in a trial of the OX40 agonist ivuxolimab. The source of these receptors is an adult with an advanced solid tumor such as melanoma, head and neck, liver or kidney cancer.

The chain couples TRBV29-1 to TRBJ1-1, with a weak D call TRBD1 (5 bases). Per the germline V gene, CDR1 is SQVTM and CDR2 is ANQGSEA. V lost 6 bases and J 8 bases, leaving 10 bases between the germline ends. CDR3 length equals 10 residues. The CDR3: CSVITGEAFF. Here the CDR3 DNA reads TGCAGCGTAATAACAGGAGAAGCTTTCTTT. The full variable domain, rest sourced from reference TRBV29-1 and TRBJ1-1, is SAVISQKPSRDICQRGTSLTIQCQVDSQVTMMFWYRQQPGQSLTLIATANQGSEATYESGFVIDKFPISRPNLTFSTLTVSNMSPEDSSIYLCSVITGEAFFGQGTRLTVV.

The gene calls are TRBV5-5 and TRBJ1-1, with D perhaps matching TRBD1 (5 bases). This CDR3 has 16 amino acids. Germline V gene sequence: CDR1 SGHKS, CDR2 YYEKEE (reference sequence). The ends were cut back, 3 bases at V and 2 bases at J, with 17 bases in the middle. The CDR3 is CASSSPGQKGNTEAFF. Written as DNA, the CDR3 is TGTGCCAGCAGCTCTCCCGGACAAAAGGGAAACACTGAAGCTTTCTTT.